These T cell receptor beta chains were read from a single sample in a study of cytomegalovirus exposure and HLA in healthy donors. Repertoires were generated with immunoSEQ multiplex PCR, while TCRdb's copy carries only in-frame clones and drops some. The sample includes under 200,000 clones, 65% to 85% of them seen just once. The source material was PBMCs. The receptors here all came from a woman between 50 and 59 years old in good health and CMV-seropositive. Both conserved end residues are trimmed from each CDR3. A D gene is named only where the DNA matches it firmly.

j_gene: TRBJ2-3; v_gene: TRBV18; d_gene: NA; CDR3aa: ASSPSGAGSADTQY
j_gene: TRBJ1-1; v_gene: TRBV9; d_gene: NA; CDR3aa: ASSQVGGNTEAF
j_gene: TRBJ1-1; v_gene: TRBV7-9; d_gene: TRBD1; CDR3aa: ASTRGTGGAGTEAF
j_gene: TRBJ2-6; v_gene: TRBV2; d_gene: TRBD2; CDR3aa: ASSEAGAGANVLT
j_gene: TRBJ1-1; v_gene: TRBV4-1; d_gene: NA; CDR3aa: ASKRQENTEAF
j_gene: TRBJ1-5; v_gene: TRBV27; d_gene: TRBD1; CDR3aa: ASSPLDRATQPQH
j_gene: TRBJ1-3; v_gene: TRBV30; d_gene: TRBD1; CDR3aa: AWSVQGAGNTIY
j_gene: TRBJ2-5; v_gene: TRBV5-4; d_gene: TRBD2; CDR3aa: ASSPAGTSAGQETQY
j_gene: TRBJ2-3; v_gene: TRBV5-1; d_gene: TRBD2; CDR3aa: ASSYSGGTDTQY
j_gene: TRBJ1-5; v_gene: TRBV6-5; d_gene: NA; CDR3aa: ASSNNQPQH
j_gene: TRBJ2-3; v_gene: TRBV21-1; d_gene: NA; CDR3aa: ASSKYGQVDTDTQY
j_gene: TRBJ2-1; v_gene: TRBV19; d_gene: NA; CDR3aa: ASSITSRTYNEQF
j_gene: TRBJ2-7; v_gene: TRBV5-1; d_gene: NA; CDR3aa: ASSLQVSSYEQY
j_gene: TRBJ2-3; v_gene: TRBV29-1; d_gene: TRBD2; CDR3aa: SGSSGGASDTQY
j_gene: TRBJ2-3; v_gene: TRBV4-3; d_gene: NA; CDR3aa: ASSHSGGARADTQY
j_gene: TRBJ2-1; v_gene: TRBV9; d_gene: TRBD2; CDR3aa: ASSVGGTSGAQQF
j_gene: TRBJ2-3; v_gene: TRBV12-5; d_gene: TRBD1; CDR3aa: ASGLLGGTHTQY
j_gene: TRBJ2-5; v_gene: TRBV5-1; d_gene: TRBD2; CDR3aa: ASQSASGGPETQY
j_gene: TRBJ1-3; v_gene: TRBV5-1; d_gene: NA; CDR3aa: ASRDSGNTIY
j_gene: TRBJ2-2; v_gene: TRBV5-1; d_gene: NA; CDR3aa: ASSLDVLLTGELF
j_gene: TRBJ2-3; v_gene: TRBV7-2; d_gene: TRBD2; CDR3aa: ASSQLGGGAGTQY
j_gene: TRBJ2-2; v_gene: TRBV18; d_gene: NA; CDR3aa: ASSSQITGELF
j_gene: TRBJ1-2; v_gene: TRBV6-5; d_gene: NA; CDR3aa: ASSSETGYGYT
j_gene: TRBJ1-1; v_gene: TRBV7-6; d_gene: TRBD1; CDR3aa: ASSSPDREAGTEAF
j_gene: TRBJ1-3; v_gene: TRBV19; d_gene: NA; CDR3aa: ATRGGNTIY
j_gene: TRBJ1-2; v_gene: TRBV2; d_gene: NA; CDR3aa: ASQGLGASSHT
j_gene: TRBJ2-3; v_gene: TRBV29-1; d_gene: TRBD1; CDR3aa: SVGGQAHTDTQY
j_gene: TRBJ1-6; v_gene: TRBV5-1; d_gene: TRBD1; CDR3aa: ASSIGGLGNSPLH
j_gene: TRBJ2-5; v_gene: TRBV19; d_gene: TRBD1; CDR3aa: ASNEGAVRQETQY
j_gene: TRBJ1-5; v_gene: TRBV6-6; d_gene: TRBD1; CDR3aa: ATSSPVTGANQPQH
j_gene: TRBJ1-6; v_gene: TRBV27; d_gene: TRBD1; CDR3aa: ASSRGRNSPLH
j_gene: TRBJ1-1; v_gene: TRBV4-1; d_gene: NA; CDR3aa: ASSLARGLGTEAF
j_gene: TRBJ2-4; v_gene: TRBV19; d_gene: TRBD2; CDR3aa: ASSKGLDFGKNIQY
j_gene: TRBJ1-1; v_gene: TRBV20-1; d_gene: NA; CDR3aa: SAKRGTEAF
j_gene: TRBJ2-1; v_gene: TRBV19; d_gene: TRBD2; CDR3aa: ASSRRGASYNEQF
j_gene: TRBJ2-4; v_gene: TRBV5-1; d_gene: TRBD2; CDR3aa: ASSFRGGEGKNIQY
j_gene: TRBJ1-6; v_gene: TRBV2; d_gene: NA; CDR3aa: ASGVLGGNSPLH
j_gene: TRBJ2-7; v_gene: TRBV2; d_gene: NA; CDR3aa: ALGDRYYEQY
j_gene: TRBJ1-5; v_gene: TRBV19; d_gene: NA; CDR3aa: ASRTGFQPQH
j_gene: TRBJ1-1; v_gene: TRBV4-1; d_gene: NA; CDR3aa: ASSQVTVNTEAF
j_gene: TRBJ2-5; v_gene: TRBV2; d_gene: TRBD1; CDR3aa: ASTRQGAGETQY
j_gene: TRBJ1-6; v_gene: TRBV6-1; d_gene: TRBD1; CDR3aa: ASSPGQAVTSPLH
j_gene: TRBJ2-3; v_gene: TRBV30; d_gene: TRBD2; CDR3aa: ALELAVPFPSTDTQY
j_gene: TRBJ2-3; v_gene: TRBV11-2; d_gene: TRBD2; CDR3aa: ASSLGTRLAGTDTQY
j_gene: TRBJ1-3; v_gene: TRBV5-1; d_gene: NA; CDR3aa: ASSSGGQSSGNTIY
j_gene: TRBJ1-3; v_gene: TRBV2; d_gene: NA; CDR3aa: ASSEYWGGSGNTIY
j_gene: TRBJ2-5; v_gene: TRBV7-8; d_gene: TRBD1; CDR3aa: ASSVQGAAKETQY
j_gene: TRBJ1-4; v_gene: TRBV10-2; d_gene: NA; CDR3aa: ASSDREEELF
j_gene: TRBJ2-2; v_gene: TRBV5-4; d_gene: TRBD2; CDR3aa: ASSGIAGTNTGELF
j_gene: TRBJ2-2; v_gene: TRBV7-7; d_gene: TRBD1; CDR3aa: ACGRGTGNTGELF
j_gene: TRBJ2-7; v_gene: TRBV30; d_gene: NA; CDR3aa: AWSWANYEQY
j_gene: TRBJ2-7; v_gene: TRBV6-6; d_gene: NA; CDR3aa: ASSTAYEQY
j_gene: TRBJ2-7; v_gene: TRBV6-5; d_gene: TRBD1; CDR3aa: ASSYGTGTCEQY
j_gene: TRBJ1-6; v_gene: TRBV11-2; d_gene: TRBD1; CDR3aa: ASSWGQGNSPLH
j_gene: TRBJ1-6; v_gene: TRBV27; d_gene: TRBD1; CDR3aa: ASSPMGQGNSPLH
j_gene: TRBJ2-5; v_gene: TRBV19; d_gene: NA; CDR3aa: ASSKLFTGFQETQY
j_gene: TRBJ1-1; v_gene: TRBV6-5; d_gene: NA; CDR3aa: ASRARGLGTEAF
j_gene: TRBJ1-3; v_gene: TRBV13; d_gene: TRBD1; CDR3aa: ASSLFGGGDSGNTIY
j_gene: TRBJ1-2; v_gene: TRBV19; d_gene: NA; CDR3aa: ASSSGTPDGYT